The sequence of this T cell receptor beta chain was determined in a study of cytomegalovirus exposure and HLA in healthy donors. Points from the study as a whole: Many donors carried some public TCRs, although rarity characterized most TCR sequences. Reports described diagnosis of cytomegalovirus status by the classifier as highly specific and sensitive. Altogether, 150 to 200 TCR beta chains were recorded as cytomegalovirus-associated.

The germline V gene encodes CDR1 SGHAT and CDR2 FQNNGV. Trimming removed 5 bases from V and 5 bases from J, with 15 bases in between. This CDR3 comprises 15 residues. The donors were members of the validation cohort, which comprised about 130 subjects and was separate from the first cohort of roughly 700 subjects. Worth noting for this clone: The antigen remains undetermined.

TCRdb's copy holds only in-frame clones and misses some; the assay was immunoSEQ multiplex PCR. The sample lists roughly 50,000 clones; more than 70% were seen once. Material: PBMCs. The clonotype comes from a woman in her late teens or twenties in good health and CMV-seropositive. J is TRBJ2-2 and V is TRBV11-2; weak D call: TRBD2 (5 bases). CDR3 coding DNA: TGTGCCAGCAGCGGAGCCGGACTGACTACCGGGGAGCTGTTTTTT. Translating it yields CASSGAGLTTGELFF.